Each of the 9 T cell receptor beta chains below was sequenced from the same sample in a study of T-cell memory formation after mild COVID-19. TCRdb re-derived calls from the 5' RACE reads in MiXCR, one entry per CDR3 protein. The table lists hundreds of thousands of distinct CDR3 sequences, approximately 14% of them singletons. The source material was PBMCs or a T cell subset sorted from them (not recorded which). The receptors derive from a man aged 18 to 29 who had mild COVID-19 (a few samples of this study predate the infection). Cell type and time point are not known.

This clonotype was recorded a few times. The rearrangement joins TRBV25-1 to TRBJ1-1; a weak D match, TRBD1 (5 bases). The germline V gene encodes CDR1 MGHDK and CDR2 SYGVNS. CDR3 length: 13 residues. Trimming took off 3 bases at V and 4 bases at J, with 9 bases between the two ends. The CDR3 DNA follows: TGTGCCAGCAGTGAGCGGGGGAGCACTGAAGCTTTCTTT. This encodes CASSERGSTEAFF.

The genes are TRBV7-2 and TRBJ2-1; possibly TRBD2 for D (6 bases). The length of the CDR3 is 14 residues. With 5 bases removed from V and 6 bases from J, the gap between germline ends came to 14 bases. Germline V lookup: CDR1 SGHTA, CDR2 FQGNSA. In DNA form, the CDR3 reads TGTGCCAGCAGCACCGGGCGGGGCCCCAATGAGCAGTTCTTC. Translation: CASSTGRGPNEQFF.

This clonotype came up a few times. This chain connects TRBV20-1 to TRBJ2-2; 8 nucleotides agree with TRBD1. This CDR3 is built from 13 residues. Trimming removed 3 bases from V and 6 bases from J; junction bases left unmatched: 3. Germline V gives CDR1 DFQATT, CDR2 SNEGSKA (reference sequence). DNA for the CDR3: TGCAGTGCTAGGGACAGGGCGGCCGGGGAGCTGTTTTTT. This translates into CSARDRAAGELFF.

The chain recombines TRBV7-9 with TRBJ2-1, with D unresolved. Trimming shortened V by 7 bases and J by 10 bases, and 17 bases separated the two germline ends. Per germline, CDR1 SEHNR and CDR2 FQNEAQ (reference sequence). The CDR3 covers 13 residues. The CDR3 DNA reads as TGTGCCAGCACCCTGTCCAGCCATGACGAGCAGTTCTTC. It encodes CASTLSSHDEQFF. The whole variable domain, remainder taken from reference TRBV7-9 and TRBJ2-1, is DTGVSQNPRHKITKRGQNVTFRCDPISEHNRLYWYRQTLGQGPEFLTYFQNEAQLEKSRLLSDRFSAERPKGSFSTLEIQRTEQGDSAMYLCASTLSSHDEQFFGPGTRLTVL.

This chain joins TRBV7-2 and TRBJ1-2; possible D gene TRBD1, 5 bases. The V gene lost 4 bases and the J gene lost 7 bases, with 16 bases spanning the gap. Germline V gene sequence: CDR1 SGHTA, CDR2 FQGNSA. This CDR3 has 14 residues. The CDR3 coding sequence is TGTGCCAGCAGCTCCAGTACGGGGGGTAGTGGCTACACCTTC. Protein product: CASSSSTGGSGYTF. Drawing the rest from reference TRBV7-2 and TRBJ1-2, the complete variable domain is GAGVSQSPSNKVTEKGKDVELRCDPISGHTALYWYRQSLGQGLEFLIYFQGNSAPDKSGLPSDRFSAERTGGSVSTLTIQRTQQEDSAVYLCASSSSTGGSGYTFGSGTRLTVV.

The V and J genes are TRBV7-6 and TRBJ2-1; 11 bases are a match to TRBD2. CDR3 size: 19 residues. Germline-derived CDR1 and CDR2 are SGHVS and FNYEAQ. The J segment lost 2 bases and the V segment lost 5 bases, leaving 14 bases of the junction unmatched. CDR3 sequence reads: CASSARGELLAGAYNEQFF. DNA of the CDR3: TGTGCCAGCAGCGCTAGAGGGGAACTACTAGCGGGGGCCTACAATGAGCAGTTCTTC.

The chain joins TRBV27 to TRBJ1-5; D may be TRBD1 (5 bases). The germline V gene encodes CDR1 MNHEY and CDR2 SMNVEV (reference sequence). Between the trimmed V and J ends, which lost 5 bases and 2 bases, there was a span of 13 bases. The CDR3 is 15 amino acids. CDR3 loop: CASSPRVGGNQPQHF. The CDR3 DNA follows: TGTGCCAGCAGTCCCAGGGTAGGTGGCAATCAGCCCCAGCATTTT.

This clonotype was seen a handful of times. V and J are TRBV18 and TRBJ2-1; 7 positions agree with TRBD1. Looked up from germline, CDR1 is KGHSH and CDR2 is LQKENI. Trimming removed 3 bases from V and 5 bases from J; junction bases left unmatched: 10. The CDR3 is 16 amino acids. The CDR3 protein is CASSPLLGQENNEQFF. In DNA, the CDR3 is TGTGCCAGCTCACCCCTGCTCGGACAGGAGAACAATGAGCAGTTCTTC.

The rearrangement uses TRBV2 and TRBJ1-2; D is unclear. Germline assignment: CDR1 SNHLY and CDR2 FYNNEI. With 1 base removed from V and 9 bases from J, the gap between germline ends came to 9 bases. The CDR3 is 12 amino acids. The CDR3 is CASSEVARSYTF. In DNA form, the CDR3 reads TGTGCCAGCAGTGAAGTGGCGCGGAGCTACACCTTC.